This passage covers 15 T cell receptor beta chains from one sample sequenced in a study of shared clonotypes between healthy human individuals. The repertoire was sequenced with immunoSEQ multiplex PCR; TCRdb's copy has only in-frame clones and lacks some. The sample shows about 1,900,000 clones, approximately 95% of them seen only once. CD45RO-negative, CCR7-positively selected cells formed the naive CD8 fraction, excluding terminally differentiated effector memory CD45RA+ cells. Sample: naive CD8+ T cells sorted from blood. All receptors derive from a man in his late teens or twenties in good health.

Details on this clone: The sample has other DNA sequences that encode this CDR3 too. The V call is TRBV7-2, the J call TRBJ2-7; D uncertain. Germline CDR1 is SGHTA and CDR2 is FQGNSA. V was cut by 1 base and J by 1 base, with 5 bases left in between. The CDR3 covers 13 residues. CDR3 sequence (DNA): TGTGCCAGCAGCTTAGGGGTGTCCTACGAGCAGTACTTC. Translation gives CASSLGVSYEQYF. Full variable domain (remainder filled in from reference TRBV7-2 and TRBJ2-7): GAGVSQSPSNKVTEKGKDVELRCDPISGHTALYWYRQSLGQGLEFLIYFQGNSAPDKSGLPSDRFSAERTGGSVSTLTIQRTQQEDSAVYLCASSLGVSYEQYFGPGTRLTVT.

The V and J genes are TRBV2 and TRBJ2-5; tentatively, D is TRBD2 (5 bases). The germline V and J ends were trimmed by 4 bases and 3 bases, with 6 bases remaining between them. CDR1 and CDR2 (germline): SNHLY, FYNNEI. This CDR3 spans 12 amino acids. The CDR3 spells CASSVGEETQYF. DNA for the CDR3: TGTGCCAGCAGTGTGGGAGAAGAGACCCAGTACTTC.

The V gene is TRBV2, the J gene TRBJ2-2, with D unclear. The CDR3 runs to 18 residues. Germline V gene lookup returns CDR1 SNHLY and CDR2 FYNNEI. V gave up 1 base and J gave up 4 bases, with 19 bases separating them. The CDR3 sequence is CASSEDDPNLVGTGELFF. The CDR3 nucleotides read TGTGCCAGCAGTGAAGACGACCCGAACCTAGTTGGCACCGGGGAGCTGTTTTTT.

With regard to this clone: Other nucleotide sequences from this sample produce the same CDR3. The chain uses TRBV5-1 and TRBJ2-7, with D unclear. CDR1 and CDR2 (germline): SGHRS, YFSETQ. V lost 0 bases and J lost 3, with 10 bases in between. CDR3 length equals 14 residues. CDR3 amino acids: CASSLVPAGYEQYF. The DNA for the CDR3 is TGCGCCAGCAGCTTGGTTCCGGCAGGCTACGAGCAGTACTTC.

The chain links TRBV11-2 to TRBJ2-1; perhaps TRBD1 as D (6 bases). Trimming cost V 0 bases and J 7 bases, with 13 bases left between them. CDR1 and CDR2 (germline): SGHAT, FQNNGV. This CDR3 has 15 residues. The CDR3 coding sequence is TGTGCCAGCAGCTTAGACCCCGCTAGGGGGAATGAGCAGTTCTTC. Encoded protein: CASSLDPARGNEQFF.

In the case of this clone: Other DNA sequences of this sample code for an identical CDR3. The chain couples TRBV4-1 to TRBJ2-7; D unresolved. The CDR3 has 12 residues. CDR1 is MGHRA, CDR2 YSYEKL, per germline. The V and J ends lost 1 base and 4 bases respectively, with 5 bases between them. The CDR3 nucleotides read TGCGCCAGCAGCCAAGGACCATACGAGCAGTACTTC. It translates to CASSQGPYEQYF.

For this clone: Other DNA sequences in this sample translate to the same CDR3. The genes are TRBV6-5 and TRBJ2-3, with 11 bases aligning to TRBD2. CDR3 length: 16 amino acids. The germline V gene encodes CDR1 MNHEY and CDR2 SVGAGI. V lost 2 bases and J lost 0; bases outside the gene matches: 1. The CDR3 loop reads CASSYGTSGSTDTQYF. CDR3 sequence (DNA): TGTGCCAGCAGTTACGGGACTAGCGGTAGCACAGATACGCAGTATTTT.

V usage is TRBV14 and J usage is TRBJ2-7; maybe TRBD2 (6 bases). Trimming pared 4 bases from V and 3 bases from J, leaving 19 bases between. Per the germline V gene, CDR1 is SGHDN and CDR2 is FVKESK. CDR3 size: 16 residues. The CDR3 loop reads CASSPGVRTLRYEQYF. CDR3 nucleotides: TGTGCCAGCAGCCCGGGGGTCAGGACCCTCCGCTACGAGCAGTACTTC.

The V gene is TRBV29-1, the J gene TRBJ2-5; D assignment may be TRBD1 or TRBD2 (6 bases each). From germline, CDR1 is SQVTM and CDR2 ANQGSEA. Trimming left V 4 bases short and J 5 bases short, with 14 bases between. The CDR3 is 13 amino acids. The CDR3 spells CSVVPGAGETQYF. The CDR3 nucleotides are TGCAGCGTTGTCCCGGGGGCAGGGGAGACCCAGTACTTC.

The CDR3 protein is CASNGDNQETQYF. CDR3 in DNA: TGTGCCAGCAACGGGGACAACCAAGAGACCCAGTACTTC. The V gene is TRBV2, the J gene TRBJ2-5; possibly TRBD1 for D (6 bases). Germline-derived CDR1 and CDR2 are SNHLY and FYNNEI. The ends were cut back, 7 bases at V and 0 bases at J, with 9 bases in the middle. The CDR3 consists of 13 residues.

The chain joins TRBV4-1 to TRBJ2-7; 9 nucleotides align to TRBD1. The CDR3 is made up of 16 amino acids. From germline, CDR1 is MGHRA and CDR2 YSYEKL. V was clipped by 3 bases and J by 3 bases; unmatched bases: 9. DNA of the CDR3: TGCGCCAGCAGCCACCGAACAGGGGGCGGTGGCTACGAGCAGTACTTC. This gives the protein CASSHRTGGGGYEQYF.

This sequence joins TRBV10-3 and TRBJ2-3, with D hard to call. Trimming shortened V by 8 bases and J by 2 bases, and 8 bases separated the two germline ends. The CDR3 has 12 amino acids. Looked up from germline, CDR1 is ENHRY and CDR2 is SYGVKD. DNA of the CDR3: TGTGCCATCGTCGACCACACAGATACGCAGTATTTT. Its translation: CAIVDHTDTQYF.

To note about this clone: The same CDR3 also results from other DNA sequences found in this sample. The chain uses TRBV6-6 and TRBJ2-2; D is undetermined. Germline V gene lookup returns CDR1 MNHNY and CDR2 SVGAGI (reference sequence). V dropped 4 bases and J dropped 0 bases, with 3 bases sitting between them. The CDR3 is 13 amino acids. As DNA, the CDR3 is TGTGCCAGCAGTTCCGCGAACACCGGGGAGCTGTTTTTT. It codes for CASSSANTGELFF.

V and J are TRBV5-6 and TRBJ2-1, with 10 bases aligning to TRBD2. There are 16 residues in the CDR3. Looked up from germline, CDR1 is SGHDT and CDR2 is YYEEEE. V shed 4 bases, J shed 3 bases, and the junction held 7 bases outside the gene matches. DNA for the CDR3: TGTGCCAGCAGCCTGACTAGCGGGTGGGTCTACAATGAGCAGTTCTTC. This encodes CASSLTSGWVYNEQFF.

The rearrangement uses TRBV27 and TRBJ2-1; D perhaps matches TRBD1 (5 bases). Trimming pared 8 bases from V and 8 bases from J, leaving 7 bases between. The CDR3 is made up of 10 amino acids. Germline loops: CDR1 MNHEY, CDR2 SMNVEV (reference sequence). Here the CDR3 DNA reads TGTGCCAGCGGCAGGGATGAGCAGTTCTTC. Its protein product is CASGRDEQFF.